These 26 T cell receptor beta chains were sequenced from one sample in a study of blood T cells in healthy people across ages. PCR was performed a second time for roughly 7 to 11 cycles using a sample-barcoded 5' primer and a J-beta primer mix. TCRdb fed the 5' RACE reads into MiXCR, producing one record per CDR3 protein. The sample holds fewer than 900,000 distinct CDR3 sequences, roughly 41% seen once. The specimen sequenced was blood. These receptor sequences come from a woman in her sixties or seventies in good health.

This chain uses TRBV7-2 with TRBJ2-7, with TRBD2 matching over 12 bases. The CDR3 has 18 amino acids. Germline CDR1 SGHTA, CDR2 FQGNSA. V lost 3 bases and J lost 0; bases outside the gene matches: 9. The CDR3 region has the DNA TGTGCCAGCAGCTTGGTAGGGACTAGCGGGTTAAGCTCCTACGAGCAGTACTTC. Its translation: CASSLVGTSGLSSYEQYF. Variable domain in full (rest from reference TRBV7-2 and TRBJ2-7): GAGVSQSPSNKVTEKGKDVELRCDPISGHTALYWYRQSLGQGLEFLIYFQGNSAPDKSGLPSDRFSAERTGGSVSTLTIQRTQQEDSAVYLCASSLVGTSGLSSYEQYFGPGTRLTVT.

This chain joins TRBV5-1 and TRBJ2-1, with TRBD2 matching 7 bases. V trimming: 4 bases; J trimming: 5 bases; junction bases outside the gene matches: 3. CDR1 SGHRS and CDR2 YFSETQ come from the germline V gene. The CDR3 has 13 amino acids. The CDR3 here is CASSILADNEQFF. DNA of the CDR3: TGCGCCAGCAGCATCCTAGCGGACAATGAGCAGTTCTTC.

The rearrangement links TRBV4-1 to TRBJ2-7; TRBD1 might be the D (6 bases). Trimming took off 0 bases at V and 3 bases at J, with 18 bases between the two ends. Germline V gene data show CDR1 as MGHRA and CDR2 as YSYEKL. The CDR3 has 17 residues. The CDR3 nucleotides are TGCGCCAGCAGCCAAGATACTCGGTCAGGGGTCCACTACGAGCAGTACTTC. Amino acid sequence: CASSQDTRSGVHYEQYF.

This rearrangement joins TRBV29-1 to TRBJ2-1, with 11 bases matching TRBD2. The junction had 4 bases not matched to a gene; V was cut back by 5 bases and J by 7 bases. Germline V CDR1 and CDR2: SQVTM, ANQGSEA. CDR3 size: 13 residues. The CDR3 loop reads CSVQTSGINEQFF. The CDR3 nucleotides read TGCAGCGTTCAGACTAGCGGGATTAATGAGCAGTTCTTC.

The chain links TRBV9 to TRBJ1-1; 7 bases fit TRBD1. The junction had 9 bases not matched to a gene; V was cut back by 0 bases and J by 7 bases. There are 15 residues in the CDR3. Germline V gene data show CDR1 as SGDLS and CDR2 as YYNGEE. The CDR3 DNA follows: TGTGCCAGCAGCGTAGAGACAGGGCTGGGGGTTGAAGCTTTCTTT. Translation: CASSVETGLGVEAFF.

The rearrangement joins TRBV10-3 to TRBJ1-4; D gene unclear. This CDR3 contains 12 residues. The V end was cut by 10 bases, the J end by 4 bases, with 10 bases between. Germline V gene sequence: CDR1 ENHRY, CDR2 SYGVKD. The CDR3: CATEGDNEKLFF. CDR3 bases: TGTGCCACCGAGGGCGATAATGAAAAACTGTTTTTT.

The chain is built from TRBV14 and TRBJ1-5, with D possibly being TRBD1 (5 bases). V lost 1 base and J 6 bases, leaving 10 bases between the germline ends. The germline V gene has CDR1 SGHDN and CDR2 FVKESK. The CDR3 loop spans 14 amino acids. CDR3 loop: CASSQGGDSQPQHF. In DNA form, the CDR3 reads TGTGCCAGCAGCCAAGGGGGGGATAGTCAGCCCCAGCATTTT. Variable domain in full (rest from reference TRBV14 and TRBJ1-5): EAGVTQFPSHSVIEKGQTVTLRCDPISGHDNLYWYRRVMGKEIKFLLHFVKESKQDESGMPNNRFLAERTGGTYSTLKVQPAELEDSGVYFCASSQGGDSQPQHFGDGTRLSIL.

CDR3 in DNA: TGTGCCAGCAGCCAAGAGGTAGGGACACGCTACTATGGCTACACCTTC. Protein product: CASSQEVGTRYYGYTF. This chain joins TRBV3-1 and TRBJ1-2, with a weak D call TRBD1 (6 bases). CDR1 and CDR2 (germline): LGHDT, YNNKEL (reference sequence). V was trimmed by 0 bases and J by 3 bases, leaving 14 bases between them. The CDR3 has 16 residues. The full variable domain, its missing parts supplied by reference TRBV3-1 and TRBJ1-2, is DTAVSQTPKYLVTQMGNDKSIKCEQNLGHDTMYWYKQDSKKFLKIMFSYNNKELIINETVPNRFSPKSPDKAHLNLHINSLELGDSAVYFCASSQEVGTRYYGYTFGSGTRLTVV.

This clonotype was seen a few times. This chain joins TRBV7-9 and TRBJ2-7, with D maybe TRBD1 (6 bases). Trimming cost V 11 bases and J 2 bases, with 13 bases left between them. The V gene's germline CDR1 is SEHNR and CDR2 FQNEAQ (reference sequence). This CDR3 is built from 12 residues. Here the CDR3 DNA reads TGTGCCCTTAGGACAGAGACCTACGAGCAGTACTTC. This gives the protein CALRTETYEQYF.

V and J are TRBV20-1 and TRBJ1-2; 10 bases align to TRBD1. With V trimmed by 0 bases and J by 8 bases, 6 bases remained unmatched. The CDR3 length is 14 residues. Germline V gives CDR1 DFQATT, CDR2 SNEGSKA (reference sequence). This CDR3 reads CSARDPRGQGGYTF. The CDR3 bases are TGCAGTGCTAGAGACCCCCGGGGACAGGGGGGCTACACCTTC.

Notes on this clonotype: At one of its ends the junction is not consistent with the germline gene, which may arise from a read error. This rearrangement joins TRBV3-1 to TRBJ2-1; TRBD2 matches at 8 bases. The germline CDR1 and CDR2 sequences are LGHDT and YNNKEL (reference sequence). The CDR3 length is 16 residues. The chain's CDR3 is CASCHSGTRENNEQFF. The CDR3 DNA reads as TGTGCCAGCTGCCACTCCGGGACTAGGGAAAACAATGAGCAGTTCTTC.

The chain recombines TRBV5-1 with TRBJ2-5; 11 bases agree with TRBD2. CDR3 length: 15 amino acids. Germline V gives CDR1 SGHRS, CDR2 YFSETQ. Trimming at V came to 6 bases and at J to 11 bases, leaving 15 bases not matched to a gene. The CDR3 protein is CASKPLAGDLNEQYF. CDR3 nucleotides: TGCGCCAGCAAACCACTAGCGGGGGACCTCAATGAGCAGTACTTC.

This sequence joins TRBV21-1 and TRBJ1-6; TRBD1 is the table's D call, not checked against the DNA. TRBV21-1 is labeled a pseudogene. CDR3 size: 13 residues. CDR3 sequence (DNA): TGTGCCACCCCCTATGTATATAATTCACCCCTCCACTTT. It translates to CATPYVYNSPLHF.

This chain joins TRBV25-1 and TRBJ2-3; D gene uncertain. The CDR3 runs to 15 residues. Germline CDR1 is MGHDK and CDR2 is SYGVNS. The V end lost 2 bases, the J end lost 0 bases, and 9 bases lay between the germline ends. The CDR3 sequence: CASSEKRPSTDTQYF. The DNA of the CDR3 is TGTGCCAGCAGTGAAAAGCGACCGAGCACAGATACGCAGTATTTT.

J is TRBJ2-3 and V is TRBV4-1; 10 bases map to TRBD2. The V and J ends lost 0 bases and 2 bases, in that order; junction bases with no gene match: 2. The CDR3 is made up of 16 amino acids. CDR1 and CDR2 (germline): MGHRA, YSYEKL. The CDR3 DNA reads TGCGCCAGCAGCCAAGATAGCGGGGGGAACACAGATACGCAGTATTTT. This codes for CASSQDSGGNTDTQYF.

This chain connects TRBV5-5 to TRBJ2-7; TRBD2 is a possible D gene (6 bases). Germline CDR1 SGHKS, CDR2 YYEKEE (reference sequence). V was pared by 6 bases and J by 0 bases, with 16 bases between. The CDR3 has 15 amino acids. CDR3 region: CASIDLARSSYEQYF. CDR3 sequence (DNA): TGTGCCAGCATCGATCTAGCGCGGAGCTCCTACGAGCAGTACTTC.

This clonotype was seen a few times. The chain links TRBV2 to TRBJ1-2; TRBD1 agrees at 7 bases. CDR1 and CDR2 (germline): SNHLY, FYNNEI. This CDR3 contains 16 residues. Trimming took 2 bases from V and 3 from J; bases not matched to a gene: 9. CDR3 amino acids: CASSESPIGQDYGYTF. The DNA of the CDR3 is TGTGCCAGCAGTGAATCCCCGATCGGACAGGACTATGGCTACACCTTC.

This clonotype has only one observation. The CDR3 here is CAISESSQRGYEQYF. The DNA of the CDR3 is TGTGCCATCAGTGAGTCGTCTCAGCGGGGATACGAGCAGTACTTC. The rearrangement uses TRBV10-3 and TRBJ2-7; TRBD2 matches 7 bases. The trim removed 0 bases at V and 4 bases at J, leaving 6 bases unmatched. This CDR3 has 15 residues. Germline V CDR1 and CDR2: ENHRY, SYGVKD.

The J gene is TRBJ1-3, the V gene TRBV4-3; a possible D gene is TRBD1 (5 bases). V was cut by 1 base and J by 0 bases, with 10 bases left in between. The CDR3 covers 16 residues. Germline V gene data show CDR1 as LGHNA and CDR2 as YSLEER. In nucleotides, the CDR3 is TGCGCCAGCAGCCAAGGGGACGCTTACTCTGGAAACACCATATATTTT. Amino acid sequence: CASSQGDAYSGNTIYF.

CDR3 coding DNA: TGTGCCAGCGGGACAGGGACATACGAGCAGTACTTC. Protein sequence: CASGTGTYEQYF. The genes are TRBV11-2 and TRBJ2-7; 9 nucleotides agree with TRBD1. There are 12 residues in the CDR3. After removal of 8 bases from V and 4 bases from J, the junction contained 3 bases not matched to a gene. Germline CDR1 reads SGHAT; CDR2 reads FQNNGV.

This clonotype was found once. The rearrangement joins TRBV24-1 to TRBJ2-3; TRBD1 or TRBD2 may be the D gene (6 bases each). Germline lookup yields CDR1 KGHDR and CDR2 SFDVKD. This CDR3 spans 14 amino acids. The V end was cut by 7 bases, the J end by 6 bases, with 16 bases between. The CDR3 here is CATRDIGGSDTQYF. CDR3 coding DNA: TGTGCCACCAGGGATATCGGGGGCTCCGATACGCAGTATTTT.

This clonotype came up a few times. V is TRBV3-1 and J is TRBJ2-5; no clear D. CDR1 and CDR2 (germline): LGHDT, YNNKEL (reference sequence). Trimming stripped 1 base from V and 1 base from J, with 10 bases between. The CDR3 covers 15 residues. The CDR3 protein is CASSQVSRSQETQYF. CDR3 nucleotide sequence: TGTGCCAGCAGCCAAGTATCCAGGAGCCAAGAGACCCAGTACTTC.

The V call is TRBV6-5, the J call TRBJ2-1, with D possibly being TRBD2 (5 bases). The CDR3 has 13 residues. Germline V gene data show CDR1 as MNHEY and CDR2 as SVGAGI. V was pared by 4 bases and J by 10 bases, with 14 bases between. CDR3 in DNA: TGTGCCAGCAGTTCCCCTGTCGGAGGCGAGCAGTTCTTC. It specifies CASSSPVGGEQFF.

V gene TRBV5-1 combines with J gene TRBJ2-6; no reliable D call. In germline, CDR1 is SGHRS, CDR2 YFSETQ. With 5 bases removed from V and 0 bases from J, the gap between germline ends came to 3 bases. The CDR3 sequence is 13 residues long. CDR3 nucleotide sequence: TGCGCCAGCAGACCCTCTGGGGCCAACGTCCTGACTTTC. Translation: CASRPSGANVLTF.

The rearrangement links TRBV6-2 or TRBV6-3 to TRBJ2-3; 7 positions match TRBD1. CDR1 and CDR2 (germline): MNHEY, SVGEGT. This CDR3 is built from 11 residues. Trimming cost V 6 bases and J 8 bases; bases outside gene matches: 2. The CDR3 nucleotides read TGTGCCAGCAGAGACAGGGTTACGCAGTATTTT. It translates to CASRDRVTQYF.

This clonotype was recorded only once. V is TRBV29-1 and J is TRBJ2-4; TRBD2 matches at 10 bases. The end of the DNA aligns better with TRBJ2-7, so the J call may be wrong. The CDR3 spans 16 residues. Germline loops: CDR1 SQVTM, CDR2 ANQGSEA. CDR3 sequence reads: CSVSRASGSKGYEQYF. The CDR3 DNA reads TGCAGCGTCTCCCGGGCTAGCGGGAGTAAGGGCTACGAGCAGTACTTC.